Listed below are T cell receptor beta chains from one sample, sequenced in a study of CD8 T cells in ankylosing spondylitis. TCRdb processed the 5' RACE reads anew with MiXCR; each CDR3 protein has one entry. Among 700,000 to 1,000,000 distinct CDR3 sequences listed, approximately 12% were seen once. Sequencing was carried out using blood, either unsorted or a sorted T cell fraction (not recorded which). Receptors originate from a male donor with ankylosing spondylitis. Both conserved end residues are part of each CDR3. The order of the fields is CDR3 DNA, CDR3 protein, V gene, clone size, J gene, D gene. The D gene is left open where the match is weak. Clone size is given for some rows only: seen once, a few or many times, or a class if the clone is expanded.

DNA: TGTGCCACCAGCAGAGGGGCTAACTATGGCTACACCTTC
CDR3: CATSRGANYGYTF
V: TRBV15
size: once
J: TRBJ1-2
D: NA

DNA: TGTGCCAGCAGCCCAAGCGGGGGTGGGGGCTCCTACGAGCAGTACTTC
CDR3: CASSPSGGGGSYEQYF
V: TRBV11-2
size: NA
J: TRBJ2-7
D: TRBD2

DNA: TGTGCCAGCAGCCAAGTGGGTGGCAGGGACAATCAGCCCCAGCATTTT
CDR3: CASSQVGGRDNQPQHF
V: TRBV4-2
size: NA
J: TRBJ1-5
D: NA

DNA: TGTGCCAGCAGCTTAGGATGGGGAGGAGGCAAGTCGAACACTGAAGCTTTCTTT
CDR3: CASSLGWGGGKSNTEAFF
V: TRBV11-2
size: NA
J: TRBJ1-1
D: NA

DNA: TGCAGTGCTCAGAAGAGTGTGGGAGAGACCCAGTACTTC
CDR3: CSAQKSVGETQYF
V: TRBV20-1
size: NA
J: TRBJ2-5
D: NA

DNA: TGTGCCAGCAGCTTATGGTCAGGGCCATCCTACGAGCAGTACTTC
CDR3: CASSLWSGPSYEQYF
V: TRBV7-9
size: few
J: TRBJ2-7
D: NA

DNA: TGCAGTGCTAGGGACAGGGTTGTGAACACTGAAGCTTTCTTT
CDR3: CSARDRVVNTEAFF
V: TRBV20-1
size: NA
J: TRBJ1-1
D: TRBD1

DNA: TGTGCCAGCAGTTCTCCGGGACAGCTTTCCTACGAGCAGTACTTC
CDR3: CASSSPGQLSYEQYF
V: TRBV28
size: few
J: TRBJ2-7
D: TRBD1

DNA: TGTGCCAGCAGTTCCAAGCGGGAGTTGACAGATACGCAGTATTTT
CDR3: CASSSKRELTDTQYF
V: TRBV6-5
size: NA
J: TRBJ2-3
D: TRBD2

DNA: TGCAGTGCCCTCCGGGACAGCTCCAATCAGCCCCAGCATTTT
CDR3: CSALRDSSNQPQHF
V: TRBV20-1
size: few
J: TRBJ1-5
D: TRBD1

DNA: TGTGCCAGCAGCCTCGGGACAGACTTTTTTTACGAGCAGTACTTC
CDR3: CASSLGTDFFYEQYF
V: TRBV9
size: NA
J: TRBJ2-7
D: TRBD1

DNA: TGTGCCAGCAGTTTAACTCCGGACACATTATTCTATGGCTACACCTTC
CDR3: CASSLTPDTLFYGYTF
V: TRBV6-2/TRBV6-3
size: NA
J: TRBJ1-2
D: NA

DNA: TGTGCCAGCAGTAAACAGGGGGAGGACACTGAAGCTTTCTTT
CDR3: CASSKQGEDTEAFF
V: TRBV2
size: NA
J: TRBJ1-1
D: TRBD1